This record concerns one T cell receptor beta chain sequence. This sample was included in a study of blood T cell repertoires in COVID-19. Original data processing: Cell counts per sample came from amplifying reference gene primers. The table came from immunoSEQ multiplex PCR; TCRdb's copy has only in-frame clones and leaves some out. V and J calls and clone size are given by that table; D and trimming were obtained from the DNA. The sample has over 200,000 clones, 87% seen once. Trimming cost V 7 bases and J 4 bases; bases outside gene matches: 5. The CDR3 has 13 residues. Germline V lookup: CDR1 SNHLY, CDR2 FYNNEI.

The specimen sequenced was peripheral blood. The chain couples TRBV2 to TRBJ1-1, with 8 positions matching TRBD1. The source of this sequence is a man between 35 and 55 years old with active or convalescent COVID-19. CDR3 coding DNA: TGTGCCAGCAAGGACAGGGAGGTCACTGAAGCTTTCTTT. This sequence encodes CASKDREVTEAFF.